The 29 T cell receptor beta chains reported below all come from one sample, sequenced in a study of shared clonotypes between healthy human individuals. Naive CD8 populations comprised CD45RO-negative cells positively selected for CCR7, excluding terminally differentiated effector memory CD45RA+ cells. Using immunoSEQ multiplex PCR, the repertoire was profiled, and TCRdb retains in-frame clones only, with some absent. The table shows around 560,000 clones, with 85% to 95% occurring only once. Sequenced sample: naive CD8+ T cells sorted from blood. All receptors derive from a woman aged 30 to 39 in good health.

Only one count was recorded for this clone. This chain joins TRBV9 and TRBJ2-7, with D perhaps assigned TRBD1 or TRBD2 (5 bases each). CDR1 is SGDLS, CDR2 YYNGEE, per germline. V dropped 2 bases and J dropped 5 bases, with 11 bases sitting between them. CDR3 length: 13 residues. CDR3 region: CASSVRDPDEQYF. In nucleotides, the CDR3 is TGTGCCAGCAGCGTCCGGGACCCAGACGAGCAGTACTTC.

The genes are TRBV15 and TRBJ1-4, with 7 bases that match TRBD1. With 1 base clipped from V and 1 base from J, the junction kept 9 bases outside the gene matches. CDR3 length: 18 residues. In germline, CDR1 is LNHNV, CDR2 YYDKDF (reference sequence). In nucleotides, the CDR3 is TGTGCCACCAGCAGAGTTGATAGAGGGGGCTTAACTAATGAAAAACTGTTTTTT. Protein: CATSRVDRGGLTNEKLFF.

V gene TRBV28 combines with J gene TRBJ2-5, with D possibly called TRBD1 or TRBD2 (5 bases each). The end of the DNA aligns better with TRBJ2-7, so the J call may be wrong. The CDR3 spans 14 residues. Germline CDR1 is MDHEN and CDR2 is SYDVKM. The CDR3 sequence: CASGFRDRTYEQYF. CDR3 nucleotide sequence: TGTGCCAGCGGGTTCCGGGACCGAACCTACGAGCAGTACTTC.

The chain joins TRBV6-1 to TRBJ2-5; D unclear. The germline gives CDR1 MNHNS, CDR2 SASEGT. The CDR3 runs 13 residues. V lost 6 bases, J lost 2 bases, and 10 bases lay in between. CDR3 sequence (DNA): TGTGCCAGCAGGTCCCCGTTACAAGAGACCCAGTACTTC. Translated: CASRSPLQETQYF.

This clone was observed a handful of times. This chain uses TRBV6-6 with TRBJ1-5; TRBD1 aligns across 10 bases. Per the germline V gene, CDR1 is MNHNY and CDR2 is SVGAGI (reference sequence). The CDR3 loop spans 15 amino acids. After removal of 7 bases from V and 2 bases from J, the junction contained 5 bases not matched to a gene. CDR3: CASTATGGGNQPQHF. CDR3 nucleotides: TGTGCCAGCACTGCGACAGGGGGCGGCAATCAGCCCCAGCATTTT.

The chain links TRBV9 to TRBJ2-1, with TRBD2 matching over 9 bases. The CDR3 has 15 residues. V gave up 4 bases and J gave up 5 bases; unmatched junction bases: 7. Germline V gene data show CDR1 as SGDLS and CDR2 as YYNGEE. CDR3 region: CASSTSGSPNNEQFF. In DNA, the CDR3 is TGTGCCAGCAGCACTAGCGGGTCGCCTAACAATGAGCAGTTCTTC.

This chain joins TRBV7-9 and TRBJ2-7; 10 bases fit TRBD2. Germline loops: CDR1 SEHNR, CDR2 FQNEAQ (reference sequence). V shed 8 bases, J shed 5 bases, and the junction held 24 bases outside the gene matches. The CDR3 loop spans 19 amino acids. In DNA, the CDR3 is TGTGCCAGCTCGCCCCCCTTATTAGCGGGAGGTCGCTGGATGGACGAGCAGTACTTC. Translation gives CASSPPLLAGGRWMDEQYF.

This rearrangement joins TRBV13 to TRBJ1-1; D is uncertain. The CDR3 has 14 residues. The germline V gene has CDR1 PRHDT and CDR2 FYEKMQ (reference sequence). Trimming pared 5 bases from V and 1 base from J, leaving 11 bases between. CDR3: CASSPRLPNTEAFF. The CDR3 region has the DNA TGTGCCAGCAGCCCCCGGTTACCGAACACTGAAGCTTTCTTT.

Here the CDR3 DNA reads TGTGCCAGCAGCTCGCCGGAAAAATACAATGAGCAGTTCTTC. Its translation: CASSSPEKYNEQFF. This chain uses TRBV7-9 with TRBJ2-1; the D is unclear. Germline V gives CDR1 SEHNR, CDR2 FQNEAQ (reference sequence). The length of the CDR3 is 14 residues. Trimming shortened V by 4 bases and J by 4 bases, and 11 bases separated the two germline ends.

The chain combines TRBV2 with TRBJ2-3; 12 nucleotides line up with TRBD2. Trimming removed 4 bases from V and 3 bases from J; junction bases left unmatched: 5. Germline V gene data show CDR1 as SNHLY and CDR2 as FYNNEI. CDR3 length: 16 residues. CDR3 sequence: CASSGLAGVSTDTQYF. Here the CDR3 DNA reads TGTGCCAGCAGTGGACTAGCGGGAGTCAGTACAGATACGCAGTATTTT.

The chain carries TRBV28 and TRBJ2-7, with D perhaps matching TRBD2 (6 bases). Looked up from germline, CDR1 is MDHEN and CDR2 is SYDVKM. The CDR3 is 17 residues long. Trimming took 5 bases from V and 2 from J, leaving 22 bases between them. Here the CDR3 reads CASSPPEGGLPPYEQYF. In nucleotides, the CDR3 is TGTGCCAGCAGTCCCCCTGAGGGTGGACTACCGCCCTACGAGCAGTACTTC. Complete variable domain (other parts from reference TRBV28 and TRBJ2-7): DVKVTQSSRYLVKRTGEKVFLECVQDMDHENMFWYRQDPGLGLRLIYFSYDVKMKEKGDIPEGYSVSREKKERFSLILESASTNQTSMYLCASSPPEGGLPPYEQYFGPGTRLTVT.

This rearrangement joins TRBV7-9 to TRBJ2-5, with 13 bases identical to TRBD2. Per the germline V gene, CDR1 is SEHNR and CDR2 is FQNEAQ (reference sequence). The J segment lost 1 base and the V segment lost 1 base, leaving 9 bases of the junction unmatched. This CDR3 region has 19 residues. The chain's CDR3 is CASSLVSTSGRAFQETQYF. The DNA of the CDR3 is TGTGCCAGCAGCTTAGTTAGTACTAGCGGGAGGGCCTTCCAAGAGACCCAGTACTTC.

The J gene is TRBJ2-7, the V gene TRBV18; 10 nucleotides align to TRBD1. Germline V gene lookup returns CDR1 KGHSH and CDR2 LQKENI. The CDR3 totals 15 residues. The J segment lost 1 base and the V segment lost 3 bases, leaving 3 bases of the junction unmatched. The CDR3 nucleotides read TGTGCCAGCTCACCGGAGGGACAGGGGTCCTACGAGCAGTACTTC. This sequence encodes CASSPEGQGSYEQYF.

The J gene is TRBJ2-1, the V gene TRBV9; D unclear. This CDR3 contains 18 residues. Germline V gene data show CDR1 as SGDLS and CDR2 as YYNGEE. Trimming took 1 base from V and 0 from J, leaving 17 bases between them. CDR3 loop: CASSVYPSPMDSYNEQFF. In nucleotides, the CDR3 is TGTGCCAGCAGCGTATATCCTAGTCCAATGGACTCCTACAATGAGCAGTTCTTC.

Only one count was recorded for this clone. CDR3 nucleotide sequence: TGTGCCAGCAGCTTCCAAGGACAGCGGAGCTATGGCTACACCTTC. It is translated as CASSFQGQRSYGYTF. The rearrangement uses TRBV11-2 and TRBJ1-2, with D perhaps matching TRBD1 (6 bases). Trimming left V 3 bases short and J 4 bases short, with 15 bases between. Germline V CDR1 and CDR2: SGHAT, FQNNGV. The CDR3 extends over 15 amino acids.

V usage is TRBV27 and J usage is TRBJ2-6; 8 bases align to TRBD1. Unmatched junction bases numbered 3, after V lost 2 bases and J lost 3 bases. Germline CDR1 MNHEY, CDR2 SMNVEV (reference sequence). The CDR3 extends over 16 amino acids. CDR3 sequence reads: CASSLQGAGGANVLTF. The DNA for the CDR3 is TGTGCCAGCAGTTTACAGGGGGCGGGTGGGGCCAACGTCCTGACTTTC.

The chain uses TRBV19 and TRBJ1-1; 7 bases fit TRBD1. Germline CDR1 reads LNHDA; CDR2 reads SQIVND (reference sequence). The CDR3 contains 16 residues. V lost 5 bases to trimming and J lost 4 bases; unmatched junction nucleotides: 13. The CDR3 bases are TGTGCCAGTAGTGTCCAGGGGGGGGATGTCGGCACTGAAGCTTTCTTT. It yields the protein CASSVQGGDVGTEAFF. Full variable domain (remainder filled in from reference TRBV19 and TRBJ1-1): DGGITQSPKYLFRKEGQNVTLSCEQNLNHDAMYWYRQDPGQGLRLIYYSQIVNDFQKGDIAEGYSVSREKKESFPLTVTSAQKNPTAFYLCASSVQGGDVGTEAFFGQGTRLTVV.

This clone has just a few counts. The CDR3 DNA follows: TGTGCTAGTGGTTTGCGAACCGGGACACGAAGGGTGAGCTCTGGAAACACCATATATTTT. Amino acids: CASGLRTGTRRVSSGNTIYF. The V call is TRBV12-5, the J call TRBJ1-3, with TRBD1 as a possible D gene (6 bases). Germline V CDR1 and CDR2: LGHNT, FRNRAP. Deletions cut 2 bases from V and 0 bases from J, with 23 bases between. This CDR3 spans 20 amino acids. The whole variable domain, remainder taken from reference TRBV12-5 and TRBJ1-3, is DARVTQTPRHKVTEMGQEVTMRCQPILGHNTVFWYRQTMMQGLELLAYFRNRAPLDDSGMPKDRFSAEMPDATLATLKIQPSEPRDSAVYFCASGLRTGTRRVSSGNTIYFGEGSWLTVV.

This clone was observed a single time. The CDR3 region has the DNA TGCGCCAGCAGCCAATACGGATCCTTAGCGGGACGCTTCTACGAGCAGTACTTC. It codes for CASSQYGSLAGRFYEQYF. The chain is built from TRBV4-1 and TRBJ2-7; 8 bases are shared with TRBD2. The CDR3 totals 18 residues. The V and J ends lost 2 bases and 3 bases, in that order; junction bases with no gene match: 15. Per germline, CDR1 MGHRA and CDR2 YSYEKL.

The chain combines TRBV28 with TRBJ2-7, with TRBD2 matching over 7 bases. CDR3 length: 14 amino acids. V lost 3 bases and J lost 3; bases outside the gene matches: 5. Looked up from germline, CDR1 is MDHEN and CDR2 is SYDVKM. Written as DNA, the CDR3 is TGTGCCAGCAGTTTTCCGGGGGAGGGCTACGAGCAGTACTTC. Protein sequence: CASSFPGEGYEQYF.

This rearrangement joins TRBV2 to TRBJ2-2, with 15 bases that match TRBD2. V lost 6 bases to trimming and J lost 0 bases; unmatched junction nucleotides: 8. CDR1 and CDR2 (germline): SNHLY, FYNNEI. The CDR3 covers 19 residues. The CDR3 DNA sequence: TGTGCCAGCAGGGGAGCCGGGACTAGCGGGAGGACGAACACCGGGGAGCTGTTTTTT. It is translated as CASRGAGTSGRTNTGELFF.

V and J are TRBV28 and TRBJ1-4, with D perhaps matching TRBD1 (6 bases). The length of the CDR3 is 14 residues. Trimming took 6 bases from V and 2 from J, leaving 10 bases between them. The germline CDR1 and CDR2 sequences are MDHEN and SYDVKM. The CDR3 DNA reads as TGTGCCAGCAGCCCCAGGGGCACTAATGAAAAACTGTTTTTT. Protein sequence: CASSPRGTNEKLFF.

Here the CDR3 reads CASSLEGGETEAFF. Written as DNA, the CDR3 is TGTGCCAGCAGCTTAGAAGGGGGGGAGACTGAAGCTTTCTTT. The chain carries TRBV7-9 and TRBJ1-1; D may be TRBD1 (6 bases). V lost 1 base, J lost 5 bases, and 11 bases lay in between. The CDR3 has 14 residues. Germline assignment: CDR1 SEHNR and CDR2 FQNEAQ (reference sequence).

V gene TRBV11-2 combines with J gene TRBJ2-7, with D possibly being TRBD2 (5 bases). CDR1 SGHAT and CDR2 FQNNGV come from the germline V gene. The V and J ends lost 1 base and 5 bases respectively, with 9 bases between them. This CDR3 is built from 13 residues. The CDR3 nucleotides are TGTGCCAGCAGCTTAGGATTCGGGAACGAGCAGTACTTC. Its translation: CASSLGFGNEQYF. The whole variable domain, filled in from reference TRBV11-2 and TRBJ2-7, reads EAGVAQSPRYKIIEKRQSVAFWCNPISGHATLYWYQQILGQGPKLLIQFQNNGVVDDSQLPKDRFSAERLKGVDSTLKIQPAKLEDSAVYLCASSLGFGNEQYFGPGTRLTVT.

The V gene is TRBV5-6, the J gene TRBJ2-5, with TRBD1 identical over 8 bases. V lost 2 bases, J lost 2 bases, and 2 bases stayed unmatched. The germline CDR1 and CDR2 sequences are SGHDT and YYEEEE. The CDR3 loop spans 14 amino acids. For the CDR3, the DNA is TGTGCCAGCAGCTTCTACAGGGGGCAAGAGACCCAGTACTTC. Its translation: CASSFYRGQETQYF.

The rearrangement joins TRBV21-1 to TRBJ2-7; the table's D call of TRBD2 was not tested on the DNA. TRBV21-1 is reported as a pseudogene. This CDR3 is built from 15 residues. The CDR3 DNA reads TGTGCCAGCAGCAAACGACCTAGCGGGAGGTACGAGCAGTACTTC. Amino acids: CASSKRPSGRYEQYF.

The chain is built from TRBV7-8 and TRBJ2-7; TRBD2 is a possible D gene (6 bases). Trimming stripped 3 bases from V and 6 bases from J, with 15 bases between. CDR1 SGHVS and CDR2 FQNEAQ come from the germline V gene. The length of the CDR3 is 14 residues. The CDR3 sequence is CASSFSEGVGEQYF. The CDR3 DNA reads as TGTGCCAGCAGCTTTTCGGAGGGAGTCGGCGAGCAGTACTTC.

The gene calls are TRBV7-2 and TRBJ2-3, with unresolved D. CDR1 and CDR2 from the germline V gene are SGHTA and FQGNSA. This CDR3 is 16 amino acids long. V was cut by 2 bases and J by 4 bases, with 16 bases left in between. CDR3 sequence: CASSLPAEPLADTQYF. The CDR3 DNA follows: TGTGCCAGCAGCTTACCTGCGGAACCTCTCGCAGATACGCAGTATTTT.

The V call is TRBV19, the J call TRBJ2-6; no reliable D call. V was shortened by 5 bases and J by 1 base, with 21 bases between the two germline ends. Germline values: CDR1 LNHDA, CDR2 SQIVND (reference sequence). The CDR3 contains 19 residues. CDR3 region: CASSLGTGRLGSGANVLTF. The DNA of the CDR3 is TGTGCCAGTAGTCTAGGTACGGGCAGGCTCGGGTCTGGGGCCAACGTCCTGACTTTC.